This T cell receptor beta chain was recovered during a study of T cells in localized non-small cell lung cancer. Findings of the study overall: Of the top 100 tumor clones, median roughly 60 were in adjacent lung, approximately 28 among its top 100. There was higher T cell clonality in uninvolved adjacent lung than in tumor, and it was highest there. Tumor samples were not multi-region, leaving intratumor heterogeneity unexcluded. Higher adjacent-lung clonality was associated with shorter survival.

This clone was found once. The antigen is not known. Only in-frame clones appear in the TCRdb table, and some are missing; sequencing was by immunoSEQ multiplex PCR. Here the sample spans about 30,000 clones, 94% being singletons. Germline CDR1 reads SGHRS; CDR2 reads YFSETQ. With 3 bases clipped from V and 3 bases from J, the junction kept 5 bases outside the gene matches. CDR3 length equals 14 residues. The input for sequencing was peripheral blood, taken before any cancer treatment. The sequence derives from a woman aged 35-75 years with stage I lung adenocarcinoma. The V call is TRBV5-1, the J call TRBJ2-5, with 7 bases fitting TRBD2. CDR3 residues: CASSSRRGEETQYF. The CDR3, as DNA: TGCGCCAGCAGCTCGCGACGGGGGGAAGAGACCCAGTACTTC.